These 15 T cell receptor beta chains were sequenced from one sample in a study of blood T cell repertoires in COVID-19. Assay: immunoSEQ multiplex PCR; the TCRdb copy retains only in-frame clones and omits some. The sample lists roughly 80,000 clones, roughly four fifths seen once, with about 10% in the top ten. The sequencing sample was made of peripheral blood. These receptors came from a human donor in a cohort sampled during active COVID-19.

The V gene is TRBV18, the J gene TRBJ1-2; D is uncertain. Trimming left V 6 bases short and J 7 bases short, with 12 bases between. Germline V gene sequence: CDR1 KGHSH, CDR2 LQKENI. There are 12 residues in the CDR3. For the CDR3, the DNA is TGTGCCAGCTCCCCAGCGGGCGGTGGCTACACCTTC. Translated: CASSPAGGGYTF.

V is TRBV25-1 and J is TRBJ1-2, with D hard to call. Germline CDR1 MGHDK, CDR2 SYGVNS. This CDR3 region has 13 residues. The V gene lost 6 bases and the J gene lost 4 bases, with 12 bases spanning the gap. For the CDR3, the DNA is TGTGCCAGCAGGGGCCGGACTGGCTATGGCTACACCTTC. It specifies CASRGRTGYGYTF.

The V and J genes are TRBV5-8 and TRBJ1-1, with TRBD1 identical over 7 bases. J gave up 1 base and V 6 bases, and 9 bases lay outside the gene matches. The germline CDR1 and CDR2 sequences are SGHTS and YDEGEE. The CDR3 has 15 amino acids. CDR3: CASTLRGWGNTEAFF. The CDR3, as DNA: TGTGCCAGCACCCTCAGGGGGTGGGGGAACACTGAAGCTTTCTTT.

In DNA, the CDR3 is TGTGCCAGCTCCGGGACAGCTAATCAGCCCCAGCATTTT. Its translation: CASSGTANQPQHF. The chain links TRBV18 to TRBJ1-5; TRBD1 aligns across 7 bases. The V and J ends lost 6 bases and 4 bases, in that order; junction bases with no gene match: 3. The CDR3 covers 13 residues. Germline V CDR1 and CDR2: KGHSH, LQKENI.

The rearrangement uses TRBV6-5 and TRBJ2-5, with D tentatively TRBD1 (5 bases). The germline gives CDR1 MNHEY, CDR2 SVGAGI. CDR3 length equals 14 residues. Trimming cost V 5 bases and J 2 bases, with 12 bases left between them. DNA of the CDR3: TGTGCCAGCAGTCGGTGGCAGGGACAAGAGACCCAGTACTTC. Its protein is CASSRWQGQETQYF.

V gene TRBV5-1 combines with J gene TRBJ2-5; TRBD2 matches 7 bases. CDR3 length: 15 residues. CDR1 is SGHRS and CDR2 is YFSETQ in the germline V gene. The ends lost 7 bases at V and 0 bases at J; junction bases unmatched: 9. The CDR3 sequence is CASCPGLQDQETQYF. CDR3 nucleotides: TGCGCCAGCTGCCCGGGACTACAAGACCAAGAGACCCAGTACTTC.

V gene TRBV19 combines with J gene TRBJ1-5; possibly TRBD1 for D (5 bases). In germline, CDR1 is LNHDA, CDR2 SQIVND (reference sequence). The CDR3 is made up of 14 amino acids. V was cut by 4 bases and J by 11 bases, with 18 bases left in between. CDR3 residues: CASSTRLGGETQHF. CDR3 bases: TGTGCCAGTAGTACGCGGCTTGGGGGGGAGACCCAGCATTTT.

The rearrangement links TRBV12-3 or TRBV12-4 to TRBJ1-1; D is possibly TRBD1 (6 bases). The CDR3 totals 13 residues. The V and J ends lost 6 bases and 2 bases respectively, with 10 bases between them. CDR3 protein: CASSLGQNTEAFF. CDR3 DNA: TGTGCCAGCAGCTTGGGACAAAACACTGAAGCTTTCTTT.

The CDR3 nucleotides read TGTGCCAGCAGCCCAGCCCCCTTCGGAGGGGATACGCAGTATTTT. Translation: CASSPAPFGGDTQYF. This chain uses TRBV3-1 (or the pseudogene TRBV3-2) with TRBJ2-3, with D tentatively TRBD2 (6 bases). Looked up from germline, CDR1 is LGHDT and CDR2 is YNNKEL (reference sequence). Trimming removed 4 bases from V and 6 bases from J, with 17 bases in between. There are 15 residues in the CDR3.

The rearrangement links TRBV30 to TRBJ2-5; tentative D call: TRBD1 (6 bases). CDR1 GTSNPN and CDR2 SVGIG come from the germline V gene (reference sequence). This CDR3 spans 12 amino acids. The V end was cut by 4 bases, the J end by 0 bases, with 6 bases between. This CDR3 reads CAWTGDQETQYF. The CDR3 nucleotides read TGTGCCTGGACAGGGGACCAAGAGACCCAGTACTTC.

The chain carries TRBV6-5 and TRBJ1-1, with no clear D. This CDR3 comprises 13 residues. With 1 base removed from V and 5 bases from J, the gap between germline ends came to 8 bases. Germline CDR1 reads MNHEY; CDR2 reads SVGAGI. CDR3: CASSYLGRTEAFF. In DNA, the CDR3 is TGTGCCAGCAGTTACTTGGGCAGGACTGAAGCTTTCTTT.

This clone was detected a few times. The chain carries TRBV6-5 and TRBJ1-2; D not certain. Germline CDR1 is MNHEY and CDR2 is SVGAGI. This CDR3 contains 14 residues. The V end was cut by 0 bases, the J end by 2 bases, with 7 bases between. CDR3 DNA sequence: TGTGCCAGCAGTTACTCGCCGGTGAACTATGGCTACACCTTC. It codes for CASSYSPVNYGYTF.

CDR3 loop: CASSLGQGPYEQYF. The DNA for the CDR3 is TGTGCCAGCAGCCTGGGACAGGGGCCGTACGAGCAGTACTTC. This sequence joins TRBV5-4 and TRBJ2-7; the match to TRBD1 covers 10 bases. Germline values: CDR1 SGHNT, CDR2 YYREEE (reference sequence). The CDR3 contains 14 residues. V dropped 4 bases and J dropped 4; count of bases not matched to a gene: 5.

This rearrangement joins TRBV10-3 to TRBJ2-7; no reliable D call. Trimming pared 3 bases from V and 1 base from J, leaving 7 bases between. The CDR3 runs to 13 residues. Germline V gene lookup returns CDR1 ENHRY and CDR2 SYGVKD. The CDR3 reads CAISEAPSYEQYF. CDR3 nucleotides: TGTGCCATCAGTGAAGCCCCTTCCTACGAGCAGTACTTC.

DNA for the CDR3: TGTGCCAGCAGTGCAGACAGGGTTTCCTACGAGCAGTACTTC. Its protein product is CASSADRVSYEQYF. This chain connects TRBV2 to TRBJ2-7; 7 bases are a match to TRBD1. Trimming cost V 4 bases and J 1 base; bases outside gene matches: 4. The CDR3 contains 14 residues. Germline V gene lookup returns CDR1 SNHLY and CDR2 FYNNEI.